This passage covers 27 T cell receptor beta chains from one sample sequenced in a study of blood T cell repertoires in COVID-19. Clones were sequenced by immunoSEQ multiplex PCR, and TCRdb holds only the in-frame ones, with some missing. This sample has some 75,000 clones, with roughly 89% found just once. What was sequenced was peripheral blood. The receptors stem from a man aged 60 to 69 with acute or convalescent COVID-19.

This rearrangement joins TRBV19 to TRBJ2-7, with D perhaps TRBD2 (5 bases). V lost 1 base and J lost 0, with 7 bases in between. CDR1 and CDR2 from the germline V gene are LNHDA and SQIVND (reference sequence). The CDR3 is 14 amino acids. The CDR3 DNA is TGTGCCAGTAGTATAGGAGGGCTCTCCTACGAGCAGTACTTC. It translates to CASSIGGLSYEQYF.

The chain is built from TRBV20-1 and TRBJ1-1; D is unclear. The V gene's germline CDR1 is DFQATT and CDR2 SNEGSKA (reference sequence). The V end was cut by 3 bases, the J end by 1 base, with 6 bases between. CDR3 size: 12 residues. For the CDR3, the DNA is TGCAGTGCTAGTCGGGGGAACACTGAAGCTTTCTTT. The encoded protein is CSASRGNTEAFF.

A single count supports this clone. The V gene is TRBV11-2, the J gene TRBJ2-1; the D gene is possibly TRBD1 (5 bases). The ends were cut back, 0 bases at V and 10 bases at J, with 10 bases in the middle. The CDR3 spans 13 residues. Germline V gene sequence: CDR1 SGHAT, CDR2 FQNNGV. CDR3 DNA: TGTGCCAGCAGCTTAGAGGGGCCCGCGGAGCAGTTCTTC. As protein: CASSLEGPAEQFF.

The chain joins TRBV6-5 to TRBJ2-7; D is possibly TRBD2 (7 bases). Germline assignment: CDR1 MNHEY and CDR2 SVGAGI. Trimming removed 2 bases at V and 6 bases at J, with 17 bases between. The CDR3 contains 15 residues. In nucleotides, the CDR3 is TGTGCCAGCAGTTACACAGGGAGGGTTGCCGGCGAGCAGTACTTC. Protein sequence: CASSYTGRVAGEQYF.

The V and J genes are TRBV30 and TRBJ1-6; 7 bases align to TRBD1. Germline loops: CDR1 GTSNPN, CDR2 SVGIG (reference sequence). The CDR3 extends over 17 amino acids. Germline trimming cut 5 bases from V and 2 bases from J; bases unmatched to any gene: 12. The CDR3 here is CAWGTAGRGAYNSPLHF. CDR3 in DNA: TGTGCCTGGGGGACAGCAGGTCGGGGGGCCTATAATTCACCCCTCCACTTT.

This CDR3 reads CASGLVLSQGDGYTF. CDR3 in DNA: TGTGCTAGTGGTTTGGTATTGTCACAGGGTGATGGCTACACCTTC. The V call is TRBV12-5, the J call TRBJ1-2, with a weak D call TRBD1 (6 bases). The CDR3 length is 15 residues. Germline CDR1 reads LGHNT; CDR2 reads FRNRAP. Trimming pared 0 bases from V and 6 bases from J, leaving 14 bases between.

The chain has TRBV25-1 and TRBJ1-1; TRBD1 is a possible D gene (5 bases). The CDR3 is 15 residues long. Trimming pared 2 bases from V and 0 bases from J, leaving 10 bases between. Germline-derived CDR1 and CDR2 are MGHDK and SYGVNS. CDR3 sequence reads: CASSEGGGMNTEAFF. The CDR3 coding sequence is TGTGCCAGCAGTGAAGGGGGGGGGATGAACACTGAAGCTTTCTTT.

The genes are TRBV28 and TRBJ2-7; a possible D gene is TRBD1 (6 bases). Germline CDR1 is MDHEN and CDR2 is SYDVKM. This CDR3 is built from 11 residues. V was trimmed by 8 bases and J by 2 bases, leaving 7 bases between them. CDR3: CASQGPYEQYF. The CDR3 bases are TGTGCCAGCCAGGGGCCCTACGAGCAGTACTTC.

The chain recombines TRBV24-1 with TRBJ2-3; 9 bases agree with TRBD2. This CDR3 is built from 15 residues. J gave up 2 bases and V 9 bases, and 8 bases lay outside the gene matches. Germline lookup yields CDR1 KGHDR and CDR2 SFDVKD. CDR3 protein: CATGISSGVTDTQYF. DNA for the CDR3: TGTGCCACCGGGATATCTAGCGGGGTCACAGATACGCAGTATTTT.

This chain joins TRBV5-1 and TRBJ2-7; D is possibly TRBD1 (5 bases). Germline V gives CDR1 SGHRS, CDR2 YFSETQ. CDR3 size: 15 residues. Trimming pared 1 base from V and 1 base from J, leaving 12 bases between. Written as DNA, the CDR3 is TGCGCCAGCAGCTTGTCCCAGGGTACGTCCTACGAGCAGTACTTC. Translated: CASSLSQGTSYEQYF.

The chain links TRBV19 to TRBJ2-1; 11 bases are shared with TRBD2. Germline values: CDR1 LNHDA, CDR2 SQIVND (reference sequence). Trimming at V came to 5 bases and at J to 1 base, leaving 13 bases not matched to a gene. The CDR3 is 19 amino acids. The CDR3 here is CASSPLLAGALGSYNEQFF. For the CDR3, the DNA is TGTGCCAGTAGTCCTTTACTAGCGGGAGCCCTTGGGTCCTACAATGAGCAGTTCTTC. The whole variable domain, filled in from reference TRBV19 and TRBJ2-1, reads DGGITQSPKYLFRKEGQNVTLSCEQNLNHDAMYWYRQDPGQGLRLIYYSQIVNDFQKGDIAEGYSVSREKKESFPLTVTSAQKNPTAFYLCASSPLLAGALGSYNEQFFGPGTRLTVL.

The count of this clone is one. The V gene is TRBV19, the J gene TRBJ2-3; 8 nucleotides agree with TRBD2. The CDR3 is 14 amino acids. Trimming cost V 5 bases and J 6 bases; bases outside gene matches: 7. Germline V lookup: CDR1 LNHDA, CDR2 SQIVND (reference sequence). The DNA for the CDR3 is TGTGCCAGTAGTCGCAACGCGGGAGGTGATACGCAGTATTTT. Translation gives CASSRNAGGDTQYF.

This chain uses TRBV29-1 with TRBJ1-3; D gene uncertain. Germline V CDR1 and CDR2: SQVTM, ANQGSEA. V was cut by 3 bases and J by 0 bases, with 6 bases left in between. CDR3 length: 13 amino acids. CDR3 sequence: CSVETHSGNTIYF. The CDR3 DNA reads TGCAGCGTTGAGACACACTCTGGAAACACCATATATTTT.

The rearrangement uses TRBV19 and TRBJ2-1, with 10 bases lining up with TRBD1. Germline V gives CDR1 LNHDA, CDR2 SQIVND (reference sequence). This CDR3 is built from 16 residues. J lost 7 bases, V lost 5 bases, and 11 bases had no gene match. CDR3 residues: CASSSARDRGLNEQFF. The DNA of the CDR3 is TGTGCCAGTAGTTCTGCCCGGGACAGGGGCCTGAATGAGCAGTTCTTC.

The gene calls are TRBV18 and TRBJ2-7, with 9 bases identical to TRBD2. The CDR3 loop spans 15 amino acids. Germline V CDR1 and CDR2: KGHSH, LQKENI. V shed 5 bases, J shed 5 bases, and the junction held 10 bases outside the gene matches. DNA of the CDR3: TGTGCCAGCTCAAGGGACGCGGGAGGGCCTGACGAGCAGTACTTC. It yields the protein CASSRDAGGPDEQYF.

A single count supports this clone. The rearrangement uses TRBV14 and TRBJ1-1, with D possibly TRBD1 on 5 matching bases. This CDR3 spans 15 amino acids. Germline assignment: CDR1 SGHDN and CDR2 FVKESK. V lost 2 bases, J lost 4 bases, and 14 bases lay in between. CDR3 residues: CASSQWGGRTTEAFF. The CDR3, as DNA: TGTGCCAGCAGCCAATGGGGGGGGAGGACCACTGAAGCTTTCTTT.

The rearrangement links TRBV5-1 to TRBJ2-3; D is unresolved. Germline V gene sequence: CDR1 SGHRS, CDR2 YFSETQ. This CDR3 comprises 16 residues. The V gene lost 3 bases and the J gene lost 0 bases, with 14 bases spanning the gap. The CDR3 protein is CASSSSAAASTDTQYF. The CDR3 DNA reads TGCGCCAGCAGCTCCTCGGCGGCCGCTAGCACAGATACGCAGTATTTT.

The chain joins TRBV4-2 to TRBJ2-3; 8 nucleotides line up with TRBD2. Germline CDR1 reads LGHNA; CDR2 reads YNFKEQ. The V and J ends lost 4 bases and 2 bases, in that order; junction bases with no gene match: 5. This CDR3 is 15 amino acids long. The DNA of the CDR3 is TGTGCCAGCAGCCTACTAGCGGTCCTCACAGATACGCAGTATTTT. Residues: CASSLLAVLTDTQYF.

The chain joins TRBV5-1 to TRBJ2-1, with unresolved D. CDR1 and CDR2 from the germline V gene are SGHRS and YFSETQ. CDR3 length equals 15 residues. Trimming cost V 0 bases and J 2 bases, with 9 bases left between them. In nucleotides, the CDR3 is TGCGCCAGCAGCTTGGACTACGGCACCTACAATGAGCAGTTCTTC. Translated: CASSLDYGTYNEQFF.

V and J are TRBV6-1 and TRBJ2-3; D may be TRBD1 (6 bases). Germline values: CDR1 MNHNS, CDR2 SASEGT. This CDR3 has 14 residues. The germline V and J ends were trimmed by 3 bases and 6 bases, with 13 bases remaining between them. The CDR3 DNA reads as TGTGCCAGCAGTGAGTCCTGGGGGCTGGATACGCAGTATTTT. As protein: CASSESWGLDTQYF.

J is TRBJ1-3 and V is TRBV29-1, with TRBD1 as a possible D gene (6 bases). V was clipped by 6 bases and J by 1 base, with 13 bases between them. The CDR3 loop spans 14 amino acids. CDR1 and CDR2 (germline): SQVTM, ANQGSEA. Here the CDR3 reads CSVKQGESGNTIYF. In DNA form, the CDR3 reads TGCAGCGTAAAACAGGGAGAGTCTGGAAACACCATATATTTT. Variable domain in full (rest from reference TRBV29-1 and TRBJ1-3): SAVISQKPSRDICQRGTSLTIQCQVDSQVTMMFWYRQQPGQSLTLIATANQGSEATYESGFVIDKFPISRPNLTFSTLTVSNMSPEDSSIYLCSVKQGESGNTIYFGEGSWLTVV.

This chain uses TRBV3-1 (or the pseudogene TRBV3-2) with TRBJ1-3; D may be TRBD1 (5 bases). This CDR3 has 13 residues. V shed 5 bases and J shed 6 bases, with 11 bases lying between them. Per germline, CDR1 LGHDT and CDR2 YNNKEL (reference sequence). The CDR3 nucleotides read TGTGCCAGCAGCGTAAGGGGTTTAAACACCATATATTTT. Its protein product is CASSVRGLNTIYF.

The genes are TRBV27 and TRBJ2-7, with D maybe TRBD2 (5 bases). The V end lost 6 bases, the J end lost 2 bases, and 20 bases lay between the germline ends. Germline V CDR1 and CDR2: MNHEY, SMNVEV (reference sequence). This CDR3 contains 16 residues. CDR3 nucleotides: TGTGCCAGCAGCTCATTTTATCGGGGAACTACCTACGAGCAGTACTTC. Translated: CASSSFYRGTTYEQYF.

The gene calls are TRBV5-1 and TRBJ2-5, with a possible D match to TRBD2 (5 bases). The ends were cut back, 2 bases at V and 1 base at J, with 12 bases in the middle. The CDR3 consists of 15 residues. Germline-derived CDR1 and CDR2 are SGHRS and YFSETQ. As DNA, the CDR3 is TGCGCCAGCAGCTTCGGACTTATAATCCAAGAGACCCAGTACTTC. Translated: CASSFGLIIQETQYF.

V and J are TRBV3-1 (or the pseudogene TRBV3-2) and TRBJ2-7, with 11 bases lining up with TRBD2. V trimming: 4 bases; J trimming: 9 bases; junction bases outside the gene matches: 11. Germline V gene lookup returns CDR1 LGHDT and CDR2 YNNKEL (reference sequence). The CDR3 loop spans 15 amino acids. For the CDR3, the DNA is TGTGCCAGCAGCCGAACTAGCGGGGGACCTCTTGGGCAGTACTTC. This encodes CASSRTSGGPLGQYF.

This clone occurred a few times. CDR3 DNA sequence: TGTGCCAGCAGCCCCTTAGGGAGGGACCATAATTCACCCCTCCACTTT. This sequence encodes CASSPLGRDHNSPLHF. This chain links TRBV5-4 with TRBJ1-6; weak D call: TRBD1 (5 bases). Trimming stripped 4 bases from V and 5 bases from J, with 16 bases between. CDR1 is SGHNT, CDR2 YYREEE, per germline (reference sequence). The CDR3 has 16 residues. The variable domain in full, completed from reference TRBV5-4 and TRBJ1-6, reads ETGVTQSPTHLIKTRGQQVTLRCSSQSGHNTVSWYQQALGQGPQFIFQYYREEENGRGNFPPRFSGLQFPNYSSELNVNALELDDSALYLCASSPLGRDHNSPLHFGNGTRLTVT.

In this sample, this clone turned up once. The V call is TRBV9, the J call TRBJ2-5; no firm D call. The V end was cut by 0 bases, the J end by 5 bases, with 14 bases between. CDR1 and CDR2 from the germline V gene are SGDLS and YYNGEE. The CDR3 has 15 amino acids. CDR3 amino acids: CASSVALAVPETQYF. DNA for the CDR3: TGTGCCAGCAGCGTAGCACTCGCGGTTCCTGAGACCCAGTACTTC.